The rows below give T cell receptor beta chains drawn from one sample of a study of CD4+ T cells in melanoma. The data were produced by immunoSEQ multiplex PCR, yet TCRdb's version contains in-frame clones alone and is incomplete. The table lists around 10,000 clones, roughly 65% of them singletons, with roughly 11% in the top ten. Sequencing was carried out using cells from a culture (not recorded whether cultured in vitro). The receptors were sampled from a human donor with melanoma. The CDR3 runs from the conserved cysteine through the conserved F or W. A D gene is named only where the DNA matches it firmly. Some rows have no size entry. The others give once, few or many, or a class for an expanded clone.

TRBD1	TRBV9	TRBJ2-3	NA	CASSVRQGGGTDTQYF	TGTGCCAGCAGCGTAAGACAGGGCGGTGGCACAGATACGCAGTATTTT
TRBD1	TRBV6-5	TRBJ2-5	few	CASRTGGTQETQYF	TGTGCCAGCAGGACAGGGGGAACACAAGAGACCCAGTACTTC
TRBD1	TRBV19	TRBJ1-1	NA	CASRERDRDYTEAFF	TGTGCCAGTAGAGAAAGGGACAGGGATTACACTGAAGCTTTCTTT
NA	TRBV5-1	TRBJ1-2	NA	CASSPRPGDYGYTF	TGCGCCAGCAGCCCCCGGCCCGGCGACTATGGCTACACCTTC
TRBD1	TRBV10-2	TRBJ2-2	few	CASSTGGLYTGELFF	TGCGCCAGCTCCACAGGGGGCCTTTACACCGGGGAGCTGTTTTTT
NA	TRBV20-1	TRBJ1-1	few	CSASRGREAFF	TGCAGTGCTAGCAGGGGCCGTGAAGCTTTCTTT
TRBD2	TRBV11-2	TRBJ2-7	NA	CASSPLRGEDSYEQYF	TGTGCCAGCAGCCCCCTACGGGGGGAGGACTCCTACGAGCAGTACTTC
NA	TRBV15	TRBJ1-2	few	CATSRETGSYGYTF	TGTGCCACCAGCAGAGAAACAGGATCGTATGGCTACACCTTC
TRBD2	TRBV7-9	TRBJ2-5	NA	CASSSHLLAGVETQYF	TGTGCCAGCAGCTCCCACCTACTAGCGGGGGTCGAGACCCAGTACTTC
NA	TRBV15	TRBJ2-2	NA	CATSRGRELFF	TGTGCCACCAGCAGGGGACGTGAGCTGTTTTTT
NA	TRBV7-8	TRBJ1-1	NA	CASSFSQGTEAFF	TGTGCCAGCAGCTTCTCTCAGGGCACTGAAGCTTTCTTT
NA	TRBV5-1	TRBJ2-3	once	CASSLSTDTQYF	TGCGCCAGCAGCCTTAGCACAGATACGCAGTATTTT
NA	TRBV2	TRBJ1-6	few	CASRGGGNSPLHF	TGTGCCAGCCGGGGAGGGGGAAATTCACCCCTCCACTTT
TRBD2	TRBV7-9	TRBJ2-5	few	CASSLNLALAVQETQYF	TGTGCCAGCAGCTTAAACCTCGCGCTAGCGGTACAAGAGACCCAGTACTTC
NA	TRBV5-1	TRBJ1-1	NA	CASSPLGERAFF	TGCGCCAGCAGTCCACTCGGGGAGAGGGCTTTCTTT
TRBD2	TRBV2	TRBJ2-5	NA	CASRFGLAGGRLAETQYF	TGTGCCAGCAGATTCGGACTAGCGGGGGGCCGGTTGGCCGAGACCCAGTACTTC
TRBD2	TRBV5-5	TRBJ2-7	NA	CASSWGTSGYQYF	TGTGCCAGCAGCTGGGGGACTAGCGGGTACCAGTACTTC
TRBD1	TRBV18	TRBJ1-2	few	CASSPSAGTGHKYYGYTF	TGTGCCAGCTCACCAAGTGCCGGGACAGGGCATAAATACTATGGCTACACCTTC
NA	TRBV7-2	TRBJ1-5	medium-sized	CASSLEISNQPQHF	TGTGCCAGCAGCTTAGAGATTAGCAATCAGCCCCAGCATTTT
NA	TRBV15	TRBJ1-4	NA	CATSRESHNEKLFF	TGTGCCACCAGCAGAGAGAGCCATAATGAAAAACTGTTTTTT
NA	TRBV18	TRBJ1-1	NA	CASSPYGADTEAFF	TGTGCCAGCTCACCATACGGGGCCGACACTGAAGCTTTCTTT
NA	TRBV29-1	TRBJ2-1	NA	CSVEPGTPLGEQFF	TGCAGCGTCGAACCCGGGACCCCACTCGGTGAGCAGTTCTTC
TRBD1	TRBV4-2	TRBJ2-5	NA	CASSLQGGTGETQYF	TGTGCCAGCAGCCTACAGGGGGGAACCGGGGAGACCCAGTACTTC
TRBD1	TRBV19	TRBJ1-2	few	CASTRDRYYGYTF	TGTGCCAGTACCCGGGACAGGTACTATGGCTACACCTTC
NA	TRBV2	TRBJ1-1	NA	CASSVLTLNTEAFF	TGTGCCAGCAGTGTTTTGACACTTAACACTGAAGCTTTCTTT
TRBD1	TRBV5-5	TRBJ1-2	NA	CASSYTGVVYGYTF	TGTGCCAGCAGTTATACAGGGGTGGTCTATGGCTACACCTTC
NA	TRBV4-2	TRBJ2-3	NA	CASSQDEGRTNQYF	TGTGCCAGCAGCCAAGATGAGGGAAGGACTAACCAGTATTTT